These T cell receptor beta chains were read from a single sample in a study of blood T cell repertoires in COVID-19. The repertoire was sequenced with immunoSEQ multiplex PCR; TCRdb's copy has only in-frame clones and lacks some. The sample contains 300,000 to 450,000 clones, approximately 86% of which appear only once. Material for sequencing was peripheral blood. Receptor source: a human donor in a cohort sampled during active COVID-19. The CDR3 runs from the conserved cysteine through the conserved F or W. Fields, in order: CDR3 DNA, CDR3 protein, D gene, CDR3 length, J gene, clone size, V gene. A D gene is named only where the DNA matches it firmly. The size of a clone is reported for some rows only, either as once, few or many, or as a class for expanded clones.

TGTGCCAGCAGCGCCGGGACAGGGGGAACCTACGAGCAGTACTTC	CASSAGTGGTYEQYF	TRBD1	15	TRBJ2-7	NA	TRBV7-9
TGTGCCAGCCGGGACAGTCCCCAAGAGACCCAGTACTTC	CASRDSPQETQYF	TRBD1	13	TRBJ2-5	NA	TRBV2
TGTGCCTGGAGTGTTACGAGCGGCTCCTACAATGAGCAGTTCTTC	CAWSVTSGSYNEQFF	NA	15	TRBJ2-1	NA	TRBV30
TGTGCCAGCAGTGAACTTGGACTAGCGGGAGAGGGTGAGCAGTTCTTC	CASSELGLAGEGEQFF	TRBD2	16	TRBJ2-1	NA	TRBV6-1
TGCAGCGTCCAAACAGGGTCCGGGCAGTACTTC	CSVQTGSGQYF	NA	11	TRBJ2-7	once	TRBV29-1
TGTGCCAGCAGGCCCAATTTAGGGGGACAGGTAGTTTACGAGCAGTACTTC	CASRPNLGGQVVYEQYF	TRBD1	17	TRBJ2-7	NA	TRBV25-1
TGTGCCAGCAGTGGACAGTCGGCGGAAAATTCACCCCTCCACTTT	CASSGQSAENSPLHF	NA	15	TRBJ1-6	few	TRBV6-6
TGTGCCAGCAGCTTGAACAGGGGTGACTATGGCTACACCTTC	CASSLNRGDYGYTF	TRBD1	14	TRBJ1-2	NA	TRBV5-4
TGTGCCAGCAGTTTGGCCTCCGGGACAAGAGTGACCCAGTACTTC	CASSLASGTRVTQYF	NA	15	TRBJ2-5	few	TRBV6-5
TGCGCCAGCAGATCGACAGGGAAAGAGACCCAGTACTTC	CASRSTGKETQYF	TRBD1	13	TRBJ2-5	NA	TRBV5-1
TGTGCCAGCTCAACTTCCACTGGACAGGATGAGCAGTTCTTC	CASSTSTGQDEQFF	TRBD1	14	TRBJ2-1	NA	TRBV18
TGTGCCAGTAGTCCAACTTTTAAGGGGGCCTCTCGGCAGCCCCAGCATTTT	CASSPTFKGASRQPQHF	TRBD1	17	TRBJ1-5	NA	TRBV19
TGCAGCGTTGAAAGAACTAGCGGGAGGGCCGGGGAGACCCAGTACTTC	CSVERTSGRAGETQYF	TRBD2	16	TRBJ2-5	NA	TRBV29-1
TGTGCCAGCAGCTTATCAGGGGCAACAGATACGCAGTATTTT	CASSLSGATDTQYF	NA	14	TRBJ2-3	NA	TRBV7-3
TGTGCCAGCAGTGAAGGGGACAGGGACGCCGGGGAGCTGTTTTTT	CASSEGDRDAGELFF	TRBD1	15	TRBJ2-2	NA	TRBV6-1
TGTGCCAGCAGCTCCCCGCGGGGGAATCAGCCCCAGCATTTT	CASSSPRGNQPQHF	NA	14	TRBJ1-5	NA	TRBV7-8
TGCGCCAGCAGCTCTCTGGGACAGGGAACCCCCGAAGCTTTCTTT	CASSSLGQGTPEAFF	TRBD1	15	TRBJ1-1	NA	TRBV4-1